The clone carrying this T cell receptor (beta chain) was found many times. Its specificity is not known. This entry belongs to a study of T cells after yellow fever vaccination. Study details: Preparation of fractions with low cell numbers was performed using SMART-Seq v4 Ultra Low Input.

V lost 0 bases to trimming and J lost 3 bases, with 9 bases between them. CDR1 and CDR2 (germline): LGHNA, YSLEER. The CDR3 extends over 14 amino acids. Study-level findings and limits: Most clones from primary vaccination were detected again post-booster (about 95% CD4, roughly 90% CD8).

MiXCR, applied by TCRdb to the 5' RACE reads, yields one record per CDR3 protein. The sample contains about 370,000 distinct CDR3 sequences, under 14% of which appear only once. This sequence joins TRBV4-3 and TRBJ2-7; D is uncertain. The sample in question was PBMCs, obtained on the day of the first yellow fever vaccination. The source is a young man who received the YFV17D yellow fever vaccine. Written as DNA, the CDR3 is TGCGCCAGCAGCCAAGATCTTGGAGACTACGAGCAGTACTTC. This sequence encodes CASSQDLGDYEQYF.